Sequencing of this TCR beta chain was carried out in a study of T cells in Graves' hyperthyroidism and ophthalmopathy. RNA transcripts yielded amplified TCR beta CDR3 regions. The HTBI primer set was used in a first-round RT-PCR of the TCR CDR3. TCRdb ran MiXCR on the multiplex PCR reads and lists one entry per CDR3 protein. The sample records 620,000 or so distinct CDR3 sequences, approximately 14% being singletons. As regards this clonotype: Since a much larger clone is just one base distant, this may be a read error.

CDR1 and CDR2 from the germline V gene are SNHLY and FYNNEI. The CDR3 extends over 15 amino acids. The specimen sequenced was blood. This TCR derives from a woman aged 50 to 65 with Graves' ophthalmopathy. The chain employs TRBV2 and TRBJ2-3, with 7 bases lining up with TRBD1. CDR3 nucleotide sequence: TGTGCCAGCAGGGAGACAGGGTTTGGCACAGATGCGCAGTATTTT. It yields the protein CASRETGFGTDAQYF. Together with reference TRBV2 and TRBJ2-3, the CDR3 gives the full variable domain: EPEVTQTPSHQVTQMGQEVILRCVPISNHLYFYWYRQILGQKVEFLVSFYNNEISEKSEIFDDQFSVERPDGSNFTLKIRSTKLEDSAMYFCASRETGFGTDAQYFGPGTRLTVL.